These T cell receptor beta chains were read from a single sample in a study of T cell clonotyping in hematopoietic cell transplantation. Clones were read by immunoSEQ multiplex PCR, and TCRdb kept only the in-frame ones, dropping some. The sample lists 4,000 to 5,000 clones, around three quarters occurring once. Source: PBMCs, taken 100 days after allogeneic stem cell transplant. All receptors come from a male patient aged 55 to 69 who had an allogeneic stem cell transplant, so the T cells may come from the graft donor. Some clones in this sample may be carry-over from other donors' samples. Each CDR3 is given with its conserved first and last residue. The order of the fields is V gene, J gene, clone size, D gene, CDR3 protein, CDR3 DNA. D genes are given only for firm matches. Clone sizes are given selectively: once, few, many, or a class where the clone is expanded.

v_call: TRBV6-5
j_call: TRBJ2-7
clone_size: few
d_call: .
cdr3_aa: CASSVRGLTRYEQYF
cdr3_nt: TGTGCCAGCAGTGTCCGAGGGCTTACTAGATACGAGCAGTACTTC

v_call: TRBV14
j_call: TRBJ1-5
clone_size: few
d_call: .
cdr3_aa: CASSRDGVQPQHF
cdr3_nt: TGTGCCAGCAGCCGGGACGGAGTCCAGCCCCAGCATTTT

v_call: TRBV19
j_call: TRBJ2-7
clone_size: .
d_call: TRBD2
cdr3_aa: CASSITLAGPYEQYF
cdr3_nt: TGTGCCAGTAGTATCACCCTAGCGGGGCCCTACGAGCAGTACTTC

v_call: TRBV4-3
j_call: TRBJ2-7
clone_size: .
d_call: TRBD2
cdr3_aa: CASSQDLAGGLLSYEQYF
cdr3_nt: TGCGCCAGCAGCCAAGATCTAGCGGGGGGCCTCCTCTCCTACGAGCAGTACTTC

v_call: TRBV21-1
j_call: TRBJ2-7
clone_size: .
d_call: .
cdr3_aa: CASSIRNEQYF
cdr3_nt: TGTGCCAGCAGCATCCGGAACGAGCAGTACTTC

v_call: TRBV6-5
j_call: TRBJ1-2
clone_size: few
d_call: .
cdr3_aa: CASSQTAQSNYGYTF
cdr3_nt: TGTGCCAGCAGTCAGACAGCCCAATCTAACTATGGCTACACCTTC

v_call: TRBV25-1
j_call: TRBJ2-6
clone_size: .
d_call: TRBD1
cdr3_aa: CASSEFTGTGNGANVLTF
cdr3_nt: TGTGCCAGCAGTGAATTCACCGGGACAGGGAACGGGGCCAACGTCCTGACTTTC

v_call: TRBV6-5
j_call: TRBJ1-2
clone_size: few
d_call: .
cdr3_aa: CASSSGGDGYTF
cdr3_nt: TGTGCCAGCAGCTCGGGGGGGGATGGCTACACCTTC

v_call: TRBV7-9
j_call: TRBJ1-1
clone_size: .
d_call: .
cdr3_aa: CASSSSDTEAFF
cdr3_nt: TGTGCCAGCAGTTCGAGTGACACTGAAGCTTTCTTT

v_call: TRBV7-9
j_call: TRBJ2-7
clone_size: few
d_call: .
cdr3_aa: CASSFSGREQYF
cdr3_nt: TGTGCCAGCAGCTTTTCTGGGCGAGAGCAGTACTTC

v_call: TRBV5-6
j_call: TRBJ2-2
clone_size: few
d_call: .
cdr3_aa: CASSLGWTGELFF
cdr3_nt: TGTGCCAGCAGCTTGGGTTGGACCGGGGAGCTGTTTTTT

v_call: TRBV6-5
j_call: TRBJ1-1
clone_size: .
d_call: .
cdr3_aa: CASSGNTEAFF
cdr3_nt: TGTGCCAGCAGTGGGAACACTGAAGCTTTCTTT

v_call: TRBV29-1
j_call: TRBJ1-2
clone_size: few
d_call: .
cdr3_aa: CSVRSISGGYTF
cdr3_nt: TGCAGCGTCCGGAGCATCTCCGGCGGCTACACCTTC

v_call: TRBV11-2
j_call: TRBJ2-2
clone_size: large
d_call: TRBD2
cdr3_aa: CASSFPGLAGAPNTGELFF
cdr3_nt: TGTGCCAGCAGCTTCCCGGGACTAGCGGGGGCCCCGAACACCGGGGAGCTGTTTTTT

v_call: TRBV28
j_call: TRBJ2-1
clone_size: .
d_call: TRBD2
cdr3_aa: CASSFNPGLTTNEQFF
cdr3_nt: TGTGCCAGCAGTTTCAATCCGGGACTAACGACTAATGAGCAGTTCTTC

v_call: TRBV6-6
j_call: TRBJ2-3
clone_size: .
d_call: .
cdr3_aa: CASSYPDRSTDTQYF
cdr3_nt: TGTGCCAGCAGTTACCCCGACAGGAGCACAGATACGCAGTATTTT

v_call: TRBV11-3
j_call: TRBJ1-1
clone_size: few
d_call: .
cdr3_aa: CASSSGTEAFF
cdr3_nt: TGTGCCAGCAGCTCCGGGACAGAAGCTTTCTTT

v_call: TRBV4-3
j_call: TRBJ2-5
clone_size: .
d_call: TRBD1
cdr3_aa: CASSMNRGSETQYF
cdr3_nt: TGCGCCAGCAGCATGAACAGGGGAAGTGAGACCCAGTACTTC

v_call: TRBV9
j_call: TRBJ2-6
clone_size: .
d_call: .
cdr3_aa: CASSGGSSSGANVLTF
cdr3_nt: TGTGCCAGCTCGGGGGGCTCAAGCTCTGGGGCCAACGTCCTGACTTTC

v_call: TRBV5-6
j_call: TRBJ2-7
clone_size: few
d_call: .
cdr3_aa: CASSLAKRYEQYF
cdr3_nt: TGTGCCAGCAGCTTGGCTAAGCGCTACGAGCAGTACTTC

v_call: TRBV7-8
j_call: TRBJ2-3
clone_size: .
d_call: TRBD2
cdr3_aa: CASSSQGLAGRAQYF
cdr3_nt: TGTGCCAGCAGCTCTCAGGGACTAGCAGGGAGGGCGCAGTATTTT

v_call: TRBV28
j_call: TRBJ2-2
clone_size: .
d_call: .
cdr3_aa: CASSPNTWLGELFF
cdr3_nt: TGTGCCAGCAGTCCGAATACGTGGCTCGGGGAGCTGTTTTTT

v_call: TRBV27
j_call: TRBJ1-5
clone_size: .
d_call: .
cdr3_aa: CASSLMAGSNQPQHF
cdr3_nt: TGTGCCAGCAGTTTAATGGCAGGGAGCAATCAGCCCCAGCATTTT

v_call: TRBV29-1
j_call: TRBJ2-7
clone_size: .
d_call: .
cdr3_aa: CSAYTASSYEQYF
cdr3_nt: TGCAGCGCATACACAGCGAGCTCCTACGAGCAGTACTTC

v_call: TRBV6-5
j_call: TRBJ1-2
clone_size: .
d_call: TRBD1
cdr3_aa: CAIGERGRDARGYTF
cdr3_nt: TGTGCCATTGGGGAGAGGGGGCGCGACGCACGGGGCTACACCTTC

v_call: TRBV5-1
j_call: TRBJ2-3
clone_size: .
d_call: TRBD2
cdr3_aa: CASSLVTGGDSTDTQYF
cdr3_nt: TGCGCCAGCAGCTTGGTAACCGGGGGGGATAGCACAGATACGCAGTATTTT

v_call: TRBV30
j_call: TRBJ2-2
clone_size: .
d_call: .
cdr3_aa: CAWGGTGELFF
cdr3_nt: TGTGCCTGGGGGGGTACTGGGGAGCTGTTTTTT

v_call: TRBV28
j_call: TRBJ1-4
clone_size: .
d_call: .
cdr3_aa: CASIPGGQNEKLFF
cdr3_nt: TGTGCCAGCATCCCGGGGGGCCAGAATGAAAAACTGTTTTTT

v_call: TRBV5-1
j_call: TRBJ2-1
clone_size: .
d_call: TRBD2
cdr3_aa: CASSLGGGLRGEQFF
cdr3_nt: TGCGCCAGCAGCTTGGGCGGGGGGCTCAGGGGTGAGCAGTTCTTC

v_call: TRBV4-3
j_call: TRBJ2-7
clone_size: .
d_call: TRBD1
cdr3_aa: CASSYSGTGESYEQYF
cdr3_nt: TGCGCCAGCAGCTACTCCGGGACAGGGGAGTCCTACGAGCAGTACTTC

v_call: TRBV30
j_call: TRBJ1-1
clone_size: few
d_call: .
cdr3_aa: CAYGHGTEAFF
cdr3_nt: TGTGCCTACGGGCATGGCACTGAAGCTTTCTTT

v_call: TRBV11-2
j_call: TRBJ2-1
clone_size: few
d_call: .
cdr3_aa: CASSPGVEGRITYNEQFF
cdr3_nt: TGTGCCAGCAGCCCCGGGGTCGAGGGGCGCATAACCTACAATGAGCAGTTCTTC

v_call: TRBV5-4
j_call: TRBJ1-1
clone_size: .
d_call: TRBD1
cdr3_aa: CASSSGGQGRTEAFF
cdr3_nt: TGTGCCAGCAGCTCGGGGGGACAGGGAAGGACTGAAGCTTTCTTT

v_call: TRBV25-1
j_call: TRBJ2-7
clone_size: .
d_call: .
cdr3_aa: CASSESGRGTYEQYF
cdr3_nt: TGTGCCAGCAGTGAATCGGGTAGGGGGACCTACGAGCAGTACTTC

v_call: TRBV5-6
j_call: TRBJ1-1
clone_size: .
d_call: .
cdr3_aa: CASSYSKYTGGVNTEAFF
cdr3_nt: TGTGCCAGCAGTTATTCAAAATATACAGGTGGGGTGAACACTGAAGCTTTCTTT

v_call: TRBV19
j_call: TRBJ2-5
clone_size: few
d_call: .
cdr3_aa: CASSSDSQETQYF
cdr3_nt: TGTGCCAGTAGTTCCGACAGCCAAGAGACCCAGTACTTC

v_call: TRBV7-8
j_call: TRBJ1-3
clone_size: .
d_call: .
cdr3_aa: CASSRNRENTIYF
cdr3_nt: TGTGCCAGCAGCCGAAATAGGGAAAACACCATATATTTT

v_call: TRBV30
j_call: TRBJ1-1
clone_size: .
d_call: TRBD1
cdr3_aa: CAWRRRGGGLEAFF
cdr3_nt: TGTGCCTGGAGAAGGCGGGGAGGGGGCCTAGAAGCTTTCTTT

v_call: TRBV6-5
j_call: TRBJ1-2
clone_size: large
d_call: .
cdr3_aa: CASSLGGDGYTF
cdr3_nt: TGTGCCAGCAGCTTGGGGGGGGATGGCTACACCTTC

v_call: TRBV29-1
j_call: TRBJ2-1
clone_size: .
d_call: .
cdr3_aa: CSVERGALIGYYNEQFF
cdr3_nt: TGCAGCGTTGAACGGGGGGCCTTGATCGGCTACTACAATGAGCAGTTCTTC

v_call: TRBV20-1
j_call: TRBJ2-1
clone_size: .
d_call: .
cdr3_aa: CSAGSYNEQFF
cdr3_nt: TGCAGTGCTGGTAGTTACAATGAGCAGTTCTTC

v_call: TRBV6-5
j_call: TRBJ1-4
clone_size: .
d_call: TRBD1
cdr3_aa: CASSQGGEDEKLFF
cdr3_nt: TGTGCCAGCAGCCAGGGGGGGGAGGATGAAAAACTGTTTTTT

v_call: TRBV28
j_call: TRBJ1-5
clone_size: .
d_call: .
cdr3_aa: CASSLVSGVEGQPQHF
cdr3_nt: TGTGCCAGCAGTTTAGTCTCAGGGGTTGAGGGTCAGCCCCAGCATTTT

v_call: TRBV5-4
j_call: TRBJ2-5
clone_size: .
d_call: .
cdr3_aa: CASSVGREQETQYF
cdr3_nt: TGTGCCAGCAGCGTGGGACGGGAGCAAGAGACCCAGTACTTC

v_call: TRBV4-3
j_call: TRBJ2-3
clone_size: .
d_call: .
cdr3_aa: CASSQAPFSTDTQYF
cdr3_nt: TGCGCCAGCAGCCAGGCACCGTTTAGCACAGATACGCAGTATTTT

v_call: TRBV9
j_call: TRBJ2-5
clone_size: once
d_call: .
cdr3_aa: CASSNRVQETQYF
cdr3_nt: TGTGCCAGCAGCAACCGGGTTCAAGAGACCCAGTACTTC

v_call: TRBV2
j_call: TRBJ2-2
clone_size: .
d_call: .
cdr3_aa: CASKGRNTGELFF
cdr3_nt: TGTGCCAGCAAAGGCAGGAACACCGGGGAGCTGTTTTTT

v_call: TRBV30
j_call: TRBJ2-7
clone_size: .
d_call: .
cdr3_aa: CAWSVPEDEQYF
cdr3_nt: TGTGCCTGGAGTGTACCGGAAGACGAGCAGTACTTC

v_call: TRBV25-1
j_call: TRBJ2-2
clone_size: .
d_call: .
cdr3_aa: CASREPGRNTGELFF
cdr3_nt: TGTGCCAGCAGGGAACCAGGGAGGAACACCGGGGAGCTGTTTTTT

v_call: TRBV28
j_call: TRBJ2-7
clone_size: few
d_call: .
cdr3_aa: CASSLLGGDLYEQYF
cdr3_nt: TGTGCCAGCAGTTTATTGGGGGGCGATCTTTACGAGCAGTACTTC

v_call: TRBV5-6
j_call: TRBJ1-5
clone_size: .
d_call: .
cdr3_aa: CASRFWGAVNQPQHF
cdr3_nt: TGTGCCAGCAGATTCTGGGGGGCTGTGAATCAGCCCCAGCATTTT

v_call: TRBV4-1
j_call: TRBJ1-3
clone_size: .
d_call: .
cdr3_aa: CASSQPRRGQKDTIYF
cdr3_nt: TGCGCCAGCAGCCAACCTAGGAGGGGTCAGAAGGACACCATATATTTT

v_call: TRBV6-4
j_call: TRBJ2-2
clone_size: .
d_call: .
cdr3_aa: CASRPDGGTGELFF
cdr3_nt: TGTGCCAGCAGGCCCGATGGGGGCACCGGGGAGCTGTTTTTT

v_call: TRBV14
j_call: TRBJ2-3
clone_size: .
d_call: .
cdr3_aa: CASSQDRGGLYTDTQYF
cdr3_nt: TGTGCCAGCAGCCAAGATAGGGGAGGACTCTACACAGATACGCAGTATTTT

v_call: TRBV2
j_call: TRBJ2-6
clone_size: .
d_call: TRBD2
cdr3_aa: CASARTRSGANVLTF
cdr3_nt: TGTGCCAGCGCGCGGACTAGATCTGGGGCCAACGTCCTGACTTTC

v_call: TRBV2
j_call: TRBJ1-3
clone_size: large
d_call: .
cdr3_aa: CAIEGVGGNTIYF
cdr3_nt: TGTGCCATCGAGGGGGTCGGCGGAAACACCATATATTTT

v_call: TRBV6-5
j_call: TRBJ2-7
clone_size: .
d_call: .
cdr3_aa: CASSYSPGSYERYF
cdr3_nt: TGTGCCAGCAGTTACTCCCCAGGCTCCTACGAGCGGTACTTC

v_call: TRBV5-6
j_call: TRBJ2-3
clone_size: .
d_call: TRBD1
cdr3_aa: CASSLGRGHYSSSTDTQYF
cdr3_nt: TGTGCCAGCAGCTTGGGCAGGGGGCACTACTCGTCGAGCACAGATACGCAGTATTTT

v_call: TRBV19
j_call: TRBJ2-7
clone_size: .
d_call: TRBD1
cdr3_aa: CASSIPGQGYERQYF
cdr3_nt: TGTGCCAGTAGTATTCCGGGACAGGGCTACGAGCGGCAGTACTTC

v_call: TRBV9
j_call: TRBJ1-6
clone_size: .
d_call: .
cdr3_aa: CASSVGSTLHF
cdr3_nt: TGTGCCAGCAGCGTAGGATCCACCCTCCACTTT